A selection of T cell receptor beta chains follows, all from one sample in a study of T-cell reconstitution after alpha-beta-depleted transplantation in children. TCRdb reprocessed the PCR reads via MiXCR and lists one record per CDR3 protein. This table has approximately 110,000 distinct CDR3 sequences, under 25% appearing once. Sequenced material: PBMCs, mostly from graft donor cells, taken 180 days after TCRalphabeta/CD19-depleted stem cell transplant. These receptors were collected from a male patient aged 2 to 10 who had a stem cell transplant for chronic granulomatous disease, so the T cells may come from the graft donor. The CDR3 runs from the conserved cysteine through the conserved F or W. A D gene is named only where the DNA matches it firmly. Clone size is given for some rows only: seen once, a few or many times, or a class if the clone is expanded.

>TRBD1|many|TRBJ1-5|TRBV19
TGTGCCAGTAGTGCGACAGGGAAACGGAACAATCAGCCCCAGCATTTT
CASSATGKRNNQPQHF
>-|-|TRBJ2-7|TRBV29-1
TGCAGCGTTGAAGGTAGAGGGTCCTACGAGCAGTACTTC
CSVEGRGSYEQYF
>-|many|TRBJ1-2|TRBV7-8
TGTGCCAGCAGCTTAGGGCGACAGCAATATGGCTACACCTTC
CASSLGRQQYGYTF
>TRBD2|many|TRBJ2-7|TRBV20-1
TGCAGTGCTAGGGGACTAGCGGACACCTACGAGCAGTACTTC
CSARGLADTYEQYF
>-|-|TRBJ2-2|TRBV20-1
TGCAGTGCCAGGGGGGAGCTGACGAACACCGGGGAGCTGTTTTTT
CSARGELTNTGELFF
>TRBD2|many|TRBJ2-5|TRBV14
TGTGCCAGCAGCCATATTCGTAGCGGGACGAACCAACAAGAGACCCAGTACTTC
CASSHIRSGTNQQETQYF
>-|many|TRBJ2-3|TRBV10-2
TGCGCCAGCCCGAAATGGGGGCGGACAGATACGCAGTATTTT
CASPKWGRTDTQYF
>-|many|TRBJ2-2|TRBV12-3/TRBV12-4
TGTGCCAGCAGCCAGGGGAACACCGGGGAGCTGTTTTTT
CASSQGNTGELFF
>-|-|TRBJ2-7|TRBV30
TGTGCCTGGAGTGTACAACGGGGCTACGAGCAGTACTTC
CAWSVQRGYEQYF
>-|-|TRBJ2-3|TRBV10-3
TGTGCCATCAGTGAGGGCTTCAGCAGGTACACAGATACGCAGTATTTT
CAISEGFSRYTDTQYF
>-|few|TRBJ1-6|TRBV9
TGTGCCAGCAGCGTAGAGGGCCATTCACCCCTCCACTTT
CASSVEGHSPLHF
>TRBD2|-|TRBJ2-1|TRBV5-6
TGTGCCAGCAGTAAGGACAGCGGGAGAATACACAATGAGCAGTTCTTC
CASSKDSGRIHNEQFF
>-|-|TRBJ2-1|TRBV7-9
TGTGCCAGCAGCTCTCTAGCGAGGAGCTCCTACAATGAGCAGTTCTTC
CASSSLARSSYNEQFF
>-|few|TRBJ2-1|TRBV12-3/TRBV12-4
TGTGCCAGCAGCGATATAATCGGGGCACACAATGAGCAGTTCTTC
CASSDIIGAHNEQFF
>-|many|TRBJ2-5|TRBV20-1
TGCAGTGCTGGAGGGGGGGAAGAGACCCAGTACTTC
CSAGGGEETQYF
>-|many|TRBJ2-7|TRBV3-1
TGTGCCAGCAGCTATTCCTTCCGGGACGTCTCCTACGAGCAGTACTTC
CASSYSFRDVSYEQYF
>TRBD2|-|TRBJ2-3|TRBV28
TGTGCCAGCAGTTCTAGCGGGACCGCAGATACGCAGTATTTT
CASSSSGTADTQYF
>-|few|TRBJ2-3|TRBV12-3/TRBV12-4
-
CASSFGPGPSDTQYF
>TRBD2|-|TRBJ2-5|TRBV12-3/TRBV12-4
TGTGCCAGCAGTTTAGGGGCTAGCGGGGGCCCCAGGGAGACCCAGTACTTC
CASSLGASGGPRETQYF
>-|once|TRBJ2-1|TRBV9
TGTGCCAGCAGCGTAGGCCCCGCGTTTGAGCAGTTCTTC
CASSVGPAFEQFF
>TRBD2|many|TRBJ2-1|TRBV27
TGTGCCAGCTGTGTAGCGGGAGGTTACGATGAGCAGTTCTTC
CASCVAGGYDEQFF
>TRBD2|many|TRBJ2-3|TRBV9
TGTGCCAGCAGCGCCCCGGGACTAGCGGTAACAGATACGCAGTATTTT
CASSAPGLAVTDTQYF
>-|-|TRBJ2-1|TRBV15
TGTGCCACCAGCAGAGAGGAAAACAGGAGAAATGAGCAGTTCTTC
CATSREENRRNEQFF
>TRBD1|many|TRBJ1-2|TRBV27
TGTGCCAGCAGCAACCCCGGGACAGGGGCTGGCTACACCTTC
CASSNPGTGAGYTF
>-|few|TRBJ2-1|TRBV12-3/TRBV12-4
TGTGCCAGCAGTTTTCGAGTCAATTACAATGAGCAGTTCTTC
CASSFRVNYNEQFF
>-|few|TRBJ2-5|TRBV18
TGTGCCAGCTCAGCGAAAGAGACCCAGTACTTC
CASSAKETQYF
>TRBD1|many|TRBJ2-7|TRBV12-3/TRBV12-4
TGTGCCAGCAGTTTAGCCAATACAGGGTCACAGGGGTACGAGCAGTACTTC
CASSLANTGSQGYEQYF
>TRBD2|many|TRBJ2-7|TRBV20-1
TGCAGTGCTAGAGGTCTAGCGGCTTTCGACGAGCAGTACTTC
CSARGLAAFDEQYF
>-|-|TRBJ2-7|TRBV5-1
TGCGCCAGCAGCTTGGTTCCAGGGGACTACGAGCAGTACTTC
CASSLVPGDYEQYF
>-|once|TRBJ1-5|TRBV30
TGTGCCTGGAGTGTCGGCGACTCAAGCAATCAGCCCCAGCATTTT
CAWSVGDSSNQPQHF
>TRBD2|-|TRBJ2-3|TRBV11-2
TGTGCCAGCAGCCCGGGACTAGCGGGGAGGATAGATACGCAGTATTTT
CASSPGLAGRIDTQYF
>TRBD1|many|TRBJ1-6|TRBV5-5
TGTGCCAGCAGCTTGACAGGGGGCGTTTCACCCCTCCACTTT
CASSLTGGVSPLHF
>-|many|TRBJ2-5|TRBV20-1
TGCAGTGCTAGCCCACTAGTACTCCAAGAGACCCAGTACTTC
CSASPLVLQETQYF
>-|few|TRBJ2-3|TRBV12-3/TRBV12-4
TGTGCCACCTCTGACGGGGGCACAGATACGCAGTATTTT
CATSDGGTDTQYF
>-|few|TRBJ2-1|TRBV4-2
TGTGCCAGCAGCCAAGGGAGTAGTGAGCAGTTCTTC
CASSQGSSEQFF
>-|many|TRBJ2-1|TRBV25-1
TGTGCCAGCAGTGAATCTGACAGACCCTACAATGAGCAGTTCTTC
CASSESDRPYNEQFF
>TRBD1|many|TRBJ2-1|TRBV20-1
TGCAGTGCTAATAACCCGGGACAGGGGTTTCCTGAGCAGTTCTTC
CSANNPGQGFPEQFF
>TRBD2|few|TRBJ2-2|TRBV4-3
TGCGCCAGCAGCCATCGTGGGACTAGCGGGTACACCGGGGAGCTGTTTTTT
CASSHRGTSGYTGELFF
>TRBD1|many|TRBJ2-1|TRBV27
TGTGCCAGCAGTTTTGGGACAGGCTACAATGAGCAGTTCTTC
CASSFGTGYNEQFF
>-|many|TRBJ2-2|TRBV4-3
TGCGCCAGCAGCCAGGAGACAGGAGGTCCGGGGGAGCTGTTTTTT
CASSQETGGPGELFF
>-|many|TRBJ2-3|TRBV20-1
TGCAGTGTTAAGATCTCCGCGGGGACAGATACGCAGTATTTT
CSVKISAGTDTQYF
>-|few|TRBJ2-3|TRBV7-2
TGTGCCAGCAGCTCTCAAGCAGCGGATACGCAGTATTTT
CASSSQAADTQYF
>-|many|TRBJ1-2|TRBV18
TGTGCCAGCTCCAGTCTTAACTATGGCTACACCTTC
CASSSLNYGYTF
>-|-|TRBJ2-1|TRBV9
TGTGCCAGCAGCGTACAGGCGAGCTCCTACAATGAGCAGTTCTTC
CASSVQASSYNEQFF
>-|few|TRBJ2-1|TRBV10-3
TGTGCCATCAAGAGGGAGAGCTCCTACAATGAGCAGTTCTTC
CAIKRESSYNEQFF
>TRBD1|few|TRBJ1-4|TRBV5-1
TGCGCCAGCAGCTTACAGGGGAGGAGGGAAAAACTGTTTTTT
CASSLQGRREKLFF
>-|many|TRBJ2-7|TRBV5-1
TGCGCCAGCAGCTTGGTGCCAGATCGCTCCTACGAGCAGTACTTC
CASSLVPDRSYEQYF